The clone carrying this TCR beta chain was counted a few times. Its antigen is not known. Sequenced by immunoSEQ multiplex PCR; TCRdb stores in-frame clones only, minus some. The data contain approximately 160,000 clones, approximately 96% of them singletons. These data are taken from a study of cytomegalovirus exposure and HLA in healthy donors. Notes on the study in general: Confirmation in vitro established that a few CMV-associated chains were specific for CMV antigens. Rare sequences made up most TCRs, while some public TCRs were found in many donors. Subsequent analysis showed first-cohort TCR clusters tending to co-occur in over a hundred validation repertoires.

The V end lost 5 bases, the J end lost 4 bases, and 14 bases lay between the germline ends. The CDR3 has 14 residues. Germline V gene data show CDR1 as PRHDT and CDR2 as FYEKMQ (reference sequence). The chain employs TRBV13 and TRBJ1-1, with a possible D match to TRBD1 (5 bases). The sequenced sample consisted of PBMCs. The source of this sequence is a woman aged 18-35 years in good health and CMV-seronegative. The CDR3 reads CASSPLGEGTEAFF. The CDR3 DNA is TGTGCCAGCAGCCCACTGGGGGAGGGCACTGAAGCTTTCTTT.